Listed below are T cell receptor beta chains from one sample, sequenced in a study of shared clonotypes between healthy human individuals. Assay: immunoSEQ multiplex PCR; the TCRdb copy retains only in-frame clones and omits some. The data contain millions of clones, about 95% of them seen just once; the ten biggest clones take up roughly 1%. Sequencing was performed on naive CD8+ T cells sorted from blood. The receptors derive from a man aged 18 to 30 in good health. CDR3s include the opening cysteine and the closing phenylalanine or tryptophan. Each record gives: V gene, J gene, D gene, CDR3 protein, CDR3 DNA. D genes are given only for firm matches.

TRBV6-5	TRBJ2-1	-	CASSREIYNEQFF	TGTGCCAGCAGTCGGGAGATCTACAATGAGCAGTTCTTC
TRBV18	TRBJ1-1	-	CASSPRNTEAFF	TGTGCCAGCTCACCAAGGAACACTGAAGCTTTCTTT
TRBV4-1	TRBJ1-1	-	CASSLHRTSNTEAFF	TGCGCCAGCAGCCTACACAGAACCAGCAACACTGAAGCTTTCTTT
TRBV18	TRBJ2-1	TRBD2	CASSPATSGRYNEQFF	TGTGCCAGCTCACCAGCGACTAGCGGGCGGTACAATGAGCAGTTCTTC
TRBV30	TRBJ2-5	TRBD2	CAWKGAGEGIQETQYF	TGTGCCTGGAAGGGAGCGGGAGAAGGGATCCAAGAGACCCAGTACTTC
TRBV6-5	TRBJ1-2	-	CASSYPDGYGYTF	TGTGCCAGCAGTTATCCCGACGGGTATGGCTACACCTTC
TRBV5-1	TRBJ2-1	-	CASSRSLGGEQFF	TGCGCCAGCAGTCGCAGCCTAGGGGGTGAGCAGTTCTTC
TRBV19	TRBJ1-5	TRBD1	CASGTGGMGGNQPQHF	TGTGCCAGTGGGACAGGGGGCATGGGGGGCAATCAGCCCCAGCATTTT
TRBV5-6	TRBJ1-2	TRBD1	CASSPRDSYGYTF	TGTGCCAGCAGCCCCCGGGACAGCTATGGCTACACCTTC
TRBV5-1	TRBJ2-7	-	CASSSDTSLPEQYF	TGCGCCAGCAGCTCCGACACTTCCCTCCCCGAGCAGTACTTC
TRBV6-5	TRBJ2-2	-	CASSLGNTGELFF	TGTGCCAGCAGCTTGGGGAACACCGGGGAGCTGTTTTTT
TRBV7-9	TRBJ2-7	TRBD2	CAIHSGDPYEQYF	TGTGCCATTCATAGCGGGGACCCCTACGAGCAGTACTTC
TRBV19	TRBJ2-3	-	CASSGVGNEGTTDTQYF	TGTGCCAGTAGTGGGGTGGGGAATGAAGGTACCACAGATACGCAGTATTTT
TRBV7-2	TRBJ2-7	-	CASSFGNEQYF	TGTGCCAGCAGCTTCGGGAACGAGCAGTACTTC
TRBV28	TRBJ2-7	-	CASSSGGFAQYF	TGTGCCAGCAGTTCGGGGGGCTTCGCGCAGTACTTC
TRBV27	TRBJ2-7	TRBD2	CASRGGSPYEQYF	TGTGCCAGCAGGGGCGGGAGTCCCTACGAGCAGTACTTC
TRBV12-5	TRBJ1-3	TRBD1	CASGLSADRVPGNTIYF	TGTGCTAGTGGTTTGTCCGCGGACAGGGTCCCTGGAAACACCATATATTTT
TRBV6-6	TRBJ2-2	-	CASSYFGRDRTGELFF	TGTGCCAGCAGTTACTTTGGCAGGGACCGAACCGGGGAGCTGTTTTTT
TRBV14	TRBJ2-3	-	CASSQEVGQDTDTQYF	TGTGCCAGCAGCCAAGAAGTGGGACAAGACACAGATACGCAGTATTTT
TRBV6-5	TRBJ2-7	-	CASRTDSYEQYF	TGTGCCAGCAGGACGGATTCCTACGAGCAGTACTTC
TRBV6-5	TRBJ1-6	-	CASSLFDSPLHF	TGTGCCAGCAGCCTGTTCGATTCACCCCTCCACTTT
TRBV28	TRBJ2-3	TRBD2	CASSLLTSGDTDTQYF	TGTGCCAGCAGTTTATTGACTAGCGGGGACACAGATACGCAGTATTTT
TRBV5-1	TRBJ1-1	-	CASSSQGGNTEAFF	TGCGCCAGCAGCTCACAGGGAGGGAACACTGAAGCTTTCTTT